This is a list of T cell receptor beta chains from one sample in a study of T cells in Graves' hyperthyroidism and ophthalmopathy. A single record per CDR3 protein comes from TCRdb applying MiXCR to the multiplex PCR reads. The table has about 740,000 distinct CDR3 sequences, around 13% seen once. Sequencing was done on a sample of blood. All receptors derive from a woman aged 18-30 years with Graves' hyperthyroidism. Each CDR3 is given without its conserved first and last residue.

cdr3_length j_call v_call cdr3_aa
14 TRBJ2-5 TRBV7-8 ASSLMSGSARETQY
14 TRBJ2-6 TRBV2 ASSEGKGSGANVLT
13 TRBJ1-4 TRBV12-3/TRBV12-4 ASSHARPANEKLF
12 TRBJ2-1 TRBV30 AWTELAAYNEQF
12 TRBJ1-6 TRBV20-1 SARFQGAHSPLH
15 TRBJ1-5 TRBV18 ASSPTGFGGSNQPQH
8 TRBJ2-1 TRBV20-1 SASYSEQF
7 TRBJ1-2 TRBV20-1 SAMMGYT
11 TRBJ1-2 TRBV30 AWSVGFNYGYT
11 TRBJ2-1 TRBV20-1 SAPGTSINEQF
11 TRBJ1-6 TRBV19 ASTGPYNSPLH
14 TRBJ2-1 TRBV11-2 ASSLTSGHTYNEQF
10 TRBJ2-7 TRBV5-1 ASAGLSYEQY
14 TRBJ2-3 TRBV7-2 ASSPLERGSTDTQY
13 TRBJ2-3 TRBV7-9 ASSLAASSTDTQY
13 TRBJ2-1 TRBV20-1 SAREGRAPYNEQF
15 TRBJ2-5 TRBV6-2/TRBV6-3 ASSYDAGGLIRETQY
15 TRBJ2-7 TRBV7-3 ASSFNTGTGDSYEQY
13 TRBJ1-4 TRBV19 ASRDSPATNEKLF
13 TRBJ2-1 TRBV12-3/TRBV12-4 ASILAGGRGNEQF
12 TRBJ1-2 TRBV20-1 SPKSLGDGYGYT
14 TRBJ2-7 TRBV28 ASSSLKGRLLYEQY
11 TRBJ2-7 TRBV28 ASSGHITYEQY
13 TRBJ2-7 TRBV20-1 SALVPTSEPYEQY
14 TRBJ2-2 TRBV13 ASSTRGQGATGELF
15 TRBJ2-3 TRBV28 ASRQTSGSSGKDTQY
13 TRBJ2-2 TRBV27 ASTPGPANTGELF
11 TRBJ2-3 TRBV10-3 AIGTHTADTQY
11 TRBJ2-7 TRBV4-1 ASSQQGGYEQY
12 TRBJ1-5 TRBV28 ASSVQRSNQPQH
12 TRBJ2-5 TRBV13 ASSLKGWEETQY
11 TRBJ2-7 TRBV27 ASRTSGRGEQY
11 TRBJ2-7 TRBV27 ASSYGTGREQY
14 TRBJ2-5 TRBV7-9 ASSSYGSGRQETQY
13 TRBJ1-1 TRBV28 ASSSPTEGRREAF
11 TRBJ2-7 TRBV12-3/TRBV12-4 AGSSLAGYEQY
14 TRBJ2-1 TRBV20-1 SARGRREAVGNEQF
13 TRBJ2-7 TRBV10-2 ASSESVSSRDEQY
14 TRBJ2-2 TRBV6-1 ASSWDSLVNTGELF
13 TRBJ1-1 TRBV5-5 ASSFGYDRLTGAF
13 TRBJ1-6 TRBV7-9 ASTPDLGENSPLH
13 TRBJ1-4 TRBV28 ASREGLATNEKLF
11 TRBJ1-1 TRBV7-9 ASRLSKVTEAF
17 TRBJ2-1 TRBV3-1 ASSPGGRTSGSSYNEQF